This T cell receptor (beta chain) derives from a study of shared clonotypes between healthy human individuals. Study-wide context: The composition of the donors was a couple of women and a few men aged 18 to 49. Each donor's CD4 naive and CD4 memory cells filled three plates apiece, CD8 naive two, and CD8 memory one.

Study observations and caveats: Memory subsets generally showed lower estimated richness than naive subsets.

Positive CCR7 selection of CD45RO-negative cells yielded the naive CD8 cells, and terminally differentiated effector memory CD45RA+ cells were excluded. The input for sorted-subset replicate PCRs was 200 to 250 ng DNA, 25,000 to 30,000 T cell genomes. Sequencing used immunoSEQ multiplex PCR; TCRdb keeps in-frame clones, though not all of them. Of over 800,000 clones in the sample, 80% to 95% are singletons; the top ten hold 24%. This CDR3 is 15 amino acids long. V lost 1 base and J lost 2; bases outside the gene matches: 3. Looked up from germline, CDR1 is MGHRA and CDR2 is YSYEKL. Note on this clone: What it binds is unknown. Other DNA sequences in this sample translate to the same CDR3.

This clonotype originated in a man younger than 40 in good health. Sequenced material: naive CD8+ T cells sorted from blood. This rearrangement joins TRBV4-1 to TRBJ2-7; 9 bases map to TRBD2. The CDR3 DNA follows: TGCGCCAGCAGCCAAGGACTAGCGGAAACCTACGAGCAGTACTTC. This gives the protein CASSQGLAETYEQYF.